This is a list of T cell receptor beta chains from one sample in a study of cytomegalovirus exposure and HLA in healthy donors. Using immunoSEQ multiplex PCR, the repertoire was profiled, and TCRdb retains in-frame clones only, with some absent. The sample consists of tens of thousands of clones, about 92% of them appearing once. Sequencing input: PBMCs. These TCRs come from a young man in good health and CMV-seronegative. Both conserved end residues are part of each CDR3. The order of the fields is J gene, clone size, V gene, D gene, CDR3 protein, CDR3 DNA. The D gene is left open where the match is weak. Rows give clone size only sometimes, using once, few, many, or a class for an expanded clone.

TRBJ2-7	once	TRBV28	TRBD2	CASSFNPAGGPNYEQYF	TGTGCCAGCAGTTTTAATCCTGCGGGAGGGCCTAATTACGAGCAGTACTTC
TRBJ2-1	-	TRBV7-2	TRBD2	CASSLGTSGYNEQFF	TGTGCCAGCAGCCTCGGGACTAGCGGCTACAATGAGCAGTTCTTC
TRBJ1-5	-	TRBV19	TRBD1	CASGTAINQPQHF	TGTGCCAGCGGGACAGCCATCAATCAGCCCCAGCATTTT
TRBJ2-1	-	TRBV28	-	CASSLLAEAYNEQFF	TGTGCCAGCAGTTTGTTGGCGGAGGCCTACAATGAGCAGTTCTTC
TRBJ2-3	once	TRBV4-2	TRBD2	CASGREGDSTDTQYF	TGTGCCAGCGGCAGGGAGGGTGATAGCACAGATACGCAGTATTTT
TRBJ1-1	-	TRBV18	TRBD1	CASSQGANTEAFF	TGTGCCAGCTCACAGGGGGCAAACACTGAAGCTTTCTTT
TRBJ2-3	-	TRBV18	TRBD2	CASSPRTSGSGTDTQYF	TGTGCCAGCTCACCACGGACTAGCGGGAGTGGGACGGATACGCAGTATTTT
TRBJ2-3	few	TRBV9	-	CASSEPLEGGSTDTQYF	TGTGCCAGCAGCGAGCCCCTAGAGGGCGGAAGCACAGATACGCAGTATTTT
TRBJ2-5	-	TRBV28	TRBD2	CASTNWGGETQYF	TGTGCCAGCACCAATTGGGGGGGTGAGACCCAGTACTTC
TRBJ1-2	-	TRBV25-1	-	CASSERGGEDGYTF	TGTGCCAGCAGTGAAAGGGGTGGAGAGGATGGCTACACCTTC
TRBJ1-3	-	TRBV5-1	-	CASSPTDSGNTIYF	TGCGCCAGCAGCCCGACAGACTCTGGAAACACCATATATTTT
TRBJ2-3	-	TRBV9	-	CASSVASDTQYF	TGTGCCAGCAGCGTAGCGTCAGATACGCAGTATTTT
TRBJ2-2	-	TRBV7-6	TRBD2	CASSRLAGENTGELFF	TGTGCCAGCAGTCGACTAGCGGGGGAGAACACCGGGGAGCTGTTTTTT
TRBJ1-5	-	TRBV15	TRBD1	CATSSDRDGNNQPQHF	TGTGCCACCAGCAGCGACAGGGATGGGAACAATCAGCCCCAGCATTTT
TRBJ2-1	-	TRBV5-1	-	CASGTGPHEQFF	TGCGCCAGCGGTACGGGTCCCCATGAGCAGTTCTTC
TRBJ2-3	-	TRBV28	-	CASSLDRDGTDTQYF	TGTGCCAGCAGTTTGGATCGGGATGGCACAGATACGCAGTATTTT
TRBJ1-4	-	TRBV4-1	-	CASSLEPTTNEKLFF	TGCGCCAGCAGCCTAGAGCCTACAACTAATGAAAAACTGTTTTTT
TRBJ2-5	-	TRBV27	TRBD2	CASSFSGTGTQYF	TGTGCCAGCAGTTTTAGCGGGACTGGGACCCAGTACTTC
TRBJ1-5	-	TRBV7-8	-	CASSLGQASQPQHF	TGTGCCAGCAGCTTAGGGCAGGCGTCTCAGCCCCAGCATTTT
TRBJ2-3	-	TRBV7-2	TRBD1	CASSLRDRIRTDTQYF	TGTGCCAGCAGCTTAAGGGACAGGATTCGCACAGATACGCAGTATTTT
TRBJ2-2	-	TRBV18	TRBD1	CASSPGQGDTGELFF	TGTGCCAGCTCGCCGGGACAGGGCGACACCGGGGAGCTGTTTTTT
TRBJ2-1	-	TRBV5-5	TRBD1	CANSLEDRGSWNEQFF	TGTGCCAACAGCTTGGAGGACAGGGGGTCCTGGAATGAGCAGTTCTTC
TRBJ2-5	-	TRBV4-1	TRBD1	CASSQTGTVAETQYF	TGCGCCAGCAGCCAAACCGGGACAGTGGCGGAGACCCAGTACTTC
TRBJ2-4	-	TRBV4-3	-	CASSQEGWELPTGKNIQYF	TGCGCCAGCAGCCAAGAGGGGTGGGAGCTCCCCACGGGCAAAAACATTCAGTACTTC
TRBJ2-6	once	TRBV6-1	TRBD1	CASSGTGVFGANVLTF	TGTGCCAGCAGTGGAACAGGGGTCTTCGGGGCCAACGTCCTGACTTTC
TRBJ1-2	-	TRBV25-1	-	CASSGSVADYGYTF	TGTGCCAGCAGTGGCTCGGTCGCCGACTATGGCTACACCTTC
TRBJ2-7	-	TRBV5-5	TRBD1	CASSIGQGAREQYF	TGTGCCAGCAGCATCGGACAGGGGGCTCGGGAGCAGTACTTC
TRBJ2-7	once	TRBV14	-	CASSQNPDSYEQYF	TGTGCCAGCAGCCAAAACCCAGACAGCTACGAGCAGTACTTC
TRBJ1-2	-	TRBV4-1	-	CASSQGGGGYYGYTF	TGCGCCAGCAGCCAAGGGGGAGGAGGGTACTATGGCTACACCTTC
TRBJ2-1	-	TRBV15	-	CATSRPGTSYEQFF	TGTGCCACCAGCAGGCCCGGGACATCTTATGAGCAGTTCTTC
TRBJ2-3	-	TRBV19	TRBD1	CASSIVGGQGTDTQYF	TGTGCCAGTAGTATTGTAGGGGGACAGGGGACAGATACGCAGTATTTT
TRBJ1-1	-	TRBV5-1	-	CASFRGTVDTEAFF	TGCGCCAGCTTTCGGGGGACCGTGGACACTGAAGCTTTCTTT
TRBJ1-2	-	TRBV7-9	-	CASSVQGGYTF	TGTGCCAGCAGCGTACAGGGAGGCTACACCTTC
TRBJ2-4	-	TRBV25-1	-	CASRVSDIQYF	TGTGCCAGCAGGGTTAGCGACATTCAGTACTTC
TRBJ2-7	-	TRBV2	-	CASSASRAGYEQYF	TGTGCCAGCAGCGCCTCGCGAGCGGGCTACGAGCAGTACTTC
TRBJ1-2	-	TRBV5-6	-	CASSPGHNYGYTF	TGTGCCAGCAGCCCTGGACACAACTATGGCTACACCTTC
TRBJ2-1	-	TRBV5-1	-	CASSFRGNEQFF	TGCGCCAGCAGCTTTCGAGGCAATGAGCAGTTCTTC
TRBJ2-1	-	TRBV11-2	TRBD2	CASSLVTSGRAGEQFF	TGTGCCAGCAGCTTAGTGACTAGCGGGAGGGCCGGTGAGCAGTTCTTC
TRBJ2-7	-	TRBV7-8	-	CASSDLEGRVYEQYF	TGTGCCAGCAGCGACCTGGAGGGAAGAGTCTACGAGCAGTACTTC
TRBJ2-7	-	TRBV19	TRBD1	CASSESGQGLEQYF	TGTGCCAGTAGTGAATCGGGACAGGGCCTCGAGCAGTACTTC
TRBJ1-1	-	TRBV27	TRBD1	CASSSDRGEMNTEAFF	TGTGCCAGCAGTTCGGACAGGGGGGAAATGAACACTGAAGCTTTCTTT